A selection of T cell receptor beta chains follows, all from one sample in a study of CD8+ T cells in alopecia areata. Assay: immunoSEQ multiplex PCR; the TCRdb copy retains only in-frame clones and omits some. Of roughly 180,000 clones listed, 63% were seen once; the top ten hold under 2%. This sample comprised CD4+ T cells sorted from blood, obtained at week 0. Receptors originate from a human donor with alopecia areata. Each CDR3 is given with its conserved first and last residue. The D gene is left open where the match is weak. Rows may omit the clone size; those that give it use once, few, many or a size class.

d_call | clone_size | j_call | v_call | cdr3_nt | cdr3_aa
TRBD2 | - | TRBJ2-3 | TRBV29-1 | TGCAGCGCCGGACTAGCGGGTAGCACAGATACGCAGTATTTT | CSAGLAGSTDTQYF
- | - | TRBJ1-1 | TRBV19 | TGTGCCAGTAATAATGATGGTAACACTGAAGCTTTCTTT | CASNNDGNTEAFF
- | - | TRBJ2-7 | TRBV11-3 | TGTGCCAGCAGCTTAGCGGGTCCCGCTTCGGCCGAGCAGTACTTC | CASSLAGPASAEQYF
TRBD2 | - | TRBJ2-2 | TRBV25-1 | TGTGCCAGCAGTGTAACTAGCGGCGCCACCGGGGAGCTGTTTTTT | CASSVTSGATGELFF
TRBD1 | - | TRBJ1-2 | TRBV29-1 | TGCAGCTATACAGGGGGGCATGGCTACACCTTC | CSYTGGHGYTF
- | - | TRBJ2-3 | TRBV30 | TGTGCCTGGAACCCCCGCAAGTTGGGCGGGGGCACAGATACGCAGTATTTT | CAWNPRKLGGGTDTQYF
- | few | TRBJ1-4 | TRBV29-1 | TGCAGCGTTGGGGGGGGTGAAAAACTGTTTTTT | CSVGGGEKLFF
- | once | TRBJ1-6 | TRBV30 | TGTGCCTGGAGTGTAGGTGTCAGGGGAAGTTCACCCCTCCACTTT | CAWSVGVRGSSPLHF
TRBD2 | - | TRBJ2-5 | TRBV29-1 | TGCAGCGTGAAGGAGACTAGCGGGGGGGTCCAAGAGACCCAGTACTTC | CSVKETSGGVQETQYF
TRBD1 | - | TRBJ2-7 | TRBV7-2 | TGTGCCAGCAGCTTAGGCCAGGGGGTCCGATACGAGCAGTACTTC | CASSLGQGVRYEQYF
- | - | TRBJ2-6 | TRBV30 | TGTGCCTGGAGCAGGCTCTCTGGGGCCAACGTCCTGACTTTC | CAWSRLSGANVLTF
- | many | TRBJ2-7 | TRBV25-1 | TGTGCCAGCAGTGAATCCCTCCACTACGAGCAGTACTTC | CASSESLHYEQYF
- | - | TRBJ2-5 | TRBV13 | TGTGCCAGCAGCTCTCAACGACAGTTGAGACAAGAGACCCAGTACTTC | CASSSQRQLRQETQYF
TRBD1 | - | TRBJ2-3 | TRBV7-2 | TGTGCCAGCAGTCGAGACAGGGGGAACACAGATACGCAGTATTTT | CASSRDRGNTDTQYF
- | few | TRBJ2-5 | TRBV5-6 | TGTGCCAGCAGCTCCGGACAGAGAGAGACCCAGTACTTC | CASSSGQRETQYF
TRBD1 | - | TRBJ2-5 | TRBV6-1 | TGTGCCAGCAGTCAACAGGGGGATAGAAAGACCCAGTACTTC | CASSQQGDRKTQYF
- | - | TRBJ2-1 | TRBV4-3 | TGCGCCAGCAGCCAAGGGGGAGACTCGGCATACAATGAGCAGTTCTTC | CASSQGGDSAYNEQFF
TRBD2 | - | TRBJ2-3 | TRBV29-1 | TGCAGCGTTAAGCTGGTAGCGGGGGGTAGCACAGATACGCAGTATTTT | CSVKLVAGGSTDTQYF
- | few | TRBJ2-5 | TRBV30 | TGTGCCTGGAGTACGAATCGGAAAGAGACCCAGTACTTC | CAWSTNRKETQYF
- | - | TRBJ2-5 | TRBV29-1 | TGCAGCGCCACCAGTCCCGGCGGTAGCCAGTACTTC | CSATSPGGSQYF
- | - | TRBJ1-2 | TRBV5-6 | TGTGCCAGCAGCTTGAGACAGATCGGCTATGGCTACACCTTC | CASSLRQIGYGYTF
- | - | TRBJ2-6 | TRBV5-5 | TGTGCCAGCAGCCACTCTGGGGGGACAGCTGGGGCCAACGTCCTGACTTTC | CASSHSGGTAGANVLTF
- | - | TRBJ2-7 | TRBV29-1 | TGCAGCGTTATACAGGGTACCTACGAGCAGTACTTC | CSVIQGTYEQYF
- | - | TRBJ2-5 | TRBV4-3 | TGCGCCAGCAGCCTTGGGGCCCAAGAGACCCAGTACTTC | CASSLGAQETQYF
- | - | TRBJ1-2 | TRBV12-5 | TGTGCTAGTGGTTCGACGACGGGCCGATACACCTTC | CASGSTTGRYTF
TRBD1 | - | TRBJ1-2 | TRBV2 | TGTGCCAGCAACCGGGACAGCTATGGCTACACCTTC | CASNRDSYGYTF
- | - | TRBJ1-1 | TRBV29-1 | TGCAGCGGTCAGATTCTGAACACTGAAGCTTTCTTT | CSGQILNTEAFF
TRBD1 | - | TRBJ2-1 | TRBV5-1 | TGCGCCAGCAGCCTGGGACAGGGGAATGAGCAGTTCTTC | CASSLGQGNEQFF
- | - | TRBJ1-4 | TRBV30 | TGTGCCTGGAGTGTACGTTTGCCTTCGGTTGAAAAACTGTTTTTT | CAWSVRLPSVEKLFF
- | - | TRBJ1-5 | TRBV29-1 | TGCAGCGGCGGGGACACCAATCAGCCCCAGCATTTT | CSGGDTNQPQHF